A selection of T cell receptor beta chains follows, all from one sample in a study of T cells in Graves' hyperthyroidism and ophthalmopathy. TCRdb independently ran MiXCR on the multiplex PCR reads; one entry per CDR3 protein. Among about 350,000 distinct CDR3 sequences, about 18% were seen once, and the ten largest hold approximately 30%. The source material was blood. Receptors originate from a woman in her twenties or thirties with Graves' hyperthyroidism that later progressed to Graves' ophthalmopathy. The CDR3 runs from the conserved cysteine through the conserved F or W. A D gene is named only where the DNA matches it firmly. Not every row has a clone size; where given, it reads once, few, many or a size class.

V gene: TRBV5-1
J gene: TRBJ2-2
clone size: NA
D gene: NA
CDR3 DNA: TGCGCCAGCAGCTACCAAGGGGCCGGGGAGCTGTTTTTT
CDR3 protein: CASSYQGAGELFF

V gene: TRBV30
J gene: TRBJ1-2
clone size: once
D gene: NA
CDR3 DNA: TGTGCCTGGATCATTGAGCCCTATGGCTACACCTTC
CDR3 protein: CAWIIEPYGYTF

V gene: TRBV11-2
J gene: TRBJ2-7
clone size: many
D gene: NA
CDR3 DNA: TGTGCCAGCAGCTTTCTGGGTTACAGGGTCTTCTACGAGCAGTACTTC
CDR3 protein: CASSFLGYRVFYEQYF

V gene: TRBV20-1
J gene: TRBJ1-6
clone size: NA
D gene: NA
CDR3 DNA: TGCAGTGCTAGGTCGGGGAACGGCTATAATTCACCCCTCCACTTT
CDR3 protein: CSARSGNGYNSPLHF

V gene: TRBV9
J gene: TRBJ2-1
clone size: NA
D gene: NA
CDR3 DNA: TGTGCCAGCGGGGTGGGGGGGCCCTACAATGAGCAGTTCTTC
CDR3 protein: CASGVGGPYNEQFF

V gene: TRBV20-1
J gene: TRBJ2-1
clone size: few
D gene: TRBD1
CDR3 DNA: TGCAGTGCCCGGGACAGGGGGCGCGGGAGGTCCTACAATGAGCAGTTCTTC
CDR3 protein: CSARDRGRGRSYNEQFF

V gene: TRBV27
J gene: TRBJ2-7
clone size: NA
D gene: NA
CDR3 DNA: TGTGCCAGGAGTCCGTTAGGTCCCTTCTCCTACGAGCAGTACTTC
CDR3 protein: CARSPLGPFSYEQYF

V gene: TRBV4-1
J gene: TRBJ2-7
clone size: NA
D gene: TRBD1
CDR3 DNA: TGCGCCAGCAGCCTTATGGACAGGGGATATGAGCAGTACTTC
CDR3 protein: CASSLMDRGYEQYF

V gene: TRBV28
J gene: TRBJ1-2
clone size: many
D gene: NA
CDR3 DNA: TGTGCCAGCAGTTTAATCGGCCGGAGCTATAACTATGGCTACACCTTC
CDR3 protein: CASSLIGRSYNYGYTF

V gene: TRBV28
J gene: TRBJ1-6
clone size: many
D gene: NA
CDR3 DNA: TGTGCCAGCCGAGTTGGGGGAATATCCTATAATTCACCCCTCCACTTT
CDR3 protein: CASRVGGISYNSPLHF

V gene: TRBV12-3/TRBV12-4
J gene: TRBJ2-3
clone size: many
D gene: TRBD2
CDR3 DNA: TGTGCCAGCAGTTCTACTAGCGGTTTAACAGATACGCAGTATTTT
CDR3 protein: CASSSTSGLTDTQYF

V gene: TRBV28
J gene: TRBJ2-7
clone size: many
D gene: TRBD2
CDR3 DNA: TGTGCCAGCAGTTGGGGGGGGAACGAGCAGTACTTC
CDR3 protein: CASSWGGNEQYF

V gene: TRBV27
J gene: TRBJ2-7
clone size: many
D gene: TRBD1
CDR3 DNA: TGTGCCAGCGGGGCCGGGACAGAACTCTACGAGCAGTACTTC
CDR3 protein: CASGAGTELYEQYF

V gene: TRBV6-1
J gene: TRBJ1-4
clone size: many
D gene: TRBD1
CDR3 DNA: TGTGCCAGCAGTGATCTAGGACAGGGGGCAACTAATGAAAAACTGTTTTTT
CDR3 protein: CASSDLGQGATNEKLFF

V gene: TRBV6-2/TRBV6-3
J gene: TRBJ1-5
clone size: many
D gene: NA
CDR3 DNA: TGTGCCAGCAGTTACCCGGCTGAACCCCAGCATTTT
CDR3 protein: CASSYPAEPQHF

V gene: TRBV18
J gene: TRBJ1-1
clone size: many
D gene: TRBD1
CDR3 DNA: TGTGCCAGCTCACCACCGGGACAGAAGAACACTGAAGCTTTCTTT
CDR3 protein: CASSPPGQKNTEAFF

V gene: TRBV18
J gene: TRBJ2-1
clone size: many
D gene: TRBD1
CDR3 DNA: TGTGCCAGCTCACCTCAAACTAACAGGGGGCTGTACAATGAGCAGTTCTTC
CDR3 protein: CASSPQTNRGLYNEQFF

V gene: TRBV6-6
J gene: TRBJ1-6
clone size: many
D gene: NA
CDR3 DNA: TGTGCCAGCAGTTACTCGAAGCAGGGACTCTATTCACCCCTCCACTTT
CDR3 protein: CASSYSKQGLYSPLHF

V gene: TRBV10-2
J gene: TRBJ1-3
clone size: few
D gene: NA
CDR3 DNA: TGCGCCAGCAGTGAGCCCCTCTCTGGAAACACCATATATTTT
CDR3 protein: CASSEPLSGNTIYF

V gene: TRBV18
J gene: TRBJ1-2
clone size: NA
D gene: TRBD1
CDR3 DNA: TGTGCCAACTCACCAGAGGAACAGGGGGGCTATGGCTACACCTTC
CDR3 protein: CANSPEEQGGYGYTF

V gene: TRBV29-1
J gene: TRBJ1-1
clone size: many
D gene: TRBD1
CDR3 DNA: TGCAGCGGTTGGCCGGGACAGGGAACTGAAGCTTTCTTT
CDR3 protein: CSGWPGQGTEAFF

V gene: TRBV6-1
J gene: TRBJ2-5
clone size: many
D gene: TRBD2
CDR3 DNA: TGTGCCAGCACTGCTCCGGGACTAGGGCAAGAGACCCAGTACTTC
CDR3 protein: CASTAPGLGQETQYF

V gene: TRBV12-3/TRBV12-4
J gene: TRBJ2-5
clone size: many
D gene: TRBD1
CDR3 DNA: TGTGCCAGCAGTCCATCACTTGGAGCCGGGACAGGGGGCCAAGAGACCCAGTACTTC
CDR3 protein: CASSPSLGAGTGGQETQYF

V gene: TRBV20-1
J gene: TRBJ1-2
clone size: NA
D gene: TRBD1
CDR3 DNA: TGCAGTGCCCAAAAAGGGACAGCCTATGGCTACACCTTC
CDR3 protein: CSAQKGTAYGYTF

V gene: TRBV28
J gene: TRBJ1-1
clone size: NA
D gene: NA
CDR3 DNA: TGTGCCAGCACGAACCACCCTCCGGGGCAAGGGAACACTGAAGCTTTCTTT
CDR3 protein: CASTNHPPGQGNTEAFF

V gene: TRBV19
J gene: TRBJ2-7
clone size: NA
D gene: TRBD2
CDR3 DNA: TGTGCCAGTAGTGCGGGGACTACCTACGAGCAGTACTTC
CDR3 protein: CASSAGTTYEQYF

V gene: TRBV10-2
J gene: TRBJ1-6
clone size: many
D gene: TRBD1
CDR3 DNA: TGCGCCAGCAGTGAGTCTGGGACAGGGGCTTCACCCCTCCACTTT
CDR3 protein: CASSESGTGASPLHF

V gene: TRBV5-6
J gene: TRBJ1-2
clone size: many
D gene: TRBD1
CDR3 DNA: TGTGCCAGCAGCCTCTTTCCCGGGACAGGGAGTCGGGGCTACACCTTC
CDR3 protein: CASSLFPGTGSRGYTF

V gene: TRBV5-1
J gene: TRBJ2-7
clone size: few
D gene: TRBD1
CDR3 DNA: TGCGCCAGCGCAACAGGGGCGATCTACGAGCAGTACTTC
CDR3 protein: CASATGAIYEQYF

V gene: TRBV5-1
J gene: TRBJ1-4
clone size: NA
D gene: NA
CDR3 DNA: TGCGCCAGCAGCTTGCCGCCAGGGGCGGGGACTAATGAAAAACTGTTTTTT
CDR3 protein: CASSLPPGAGTNEKLFF

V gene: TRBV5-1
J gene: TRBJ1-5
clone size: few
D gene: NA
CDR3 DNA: TGCGCCAGCAGCATTAACGGACAGAGCAATCAGCCCCAGCATTTT
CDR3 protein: CASSINGQSNQPQHF

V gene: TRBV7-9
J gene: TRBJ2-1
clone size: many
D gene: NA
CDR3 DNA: TGTGCCCGAGGGGGGGGGCCCCACAATGAGCAGTTCTTC
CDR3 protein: CARGGGPHNEQFF

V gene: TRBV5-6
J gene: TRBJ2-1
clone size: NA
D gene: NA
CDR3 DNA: TGTGCCAGCAGCTTGGTTTCACTAGCTCTTAGGTACAATGAGCAGTTCTTC
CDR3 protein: CASSLVSLALRYNEQFF

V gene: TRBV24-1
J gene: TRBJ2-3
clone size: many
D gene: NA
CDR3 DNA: TGTGCCACCAGTGATATTGGGGACCCTAAAAAAGTCGATACGCAGTATTTT
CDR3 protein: CATSDIGDPKKVDTQYF

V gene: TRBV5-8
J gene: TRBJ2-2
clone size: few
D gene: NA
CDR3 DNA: TGTGCCAGCAGCTTGGTACAGCTTCCCACCGGGGAGCTGTTTTTT
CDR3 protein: CASSLVQLPTGELFF

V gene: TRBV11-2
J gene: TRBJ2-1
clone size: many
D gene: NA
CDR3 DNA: TGTGCCAGCAGCTCTGGGGATCCCCGGAGCTCCTACAATGAGCAGTTCTTC
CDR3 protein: CASSSGDPRSSYNEQFF

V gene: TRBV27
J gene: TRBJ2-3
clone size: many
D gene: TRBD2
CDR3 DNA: TGTGCCAGCAGTTTATGGTCTAGCGGGAGGTTTAGCACAGATACGCAGTATTTT
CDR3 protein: CASSLWSSGRFSTDTQYF

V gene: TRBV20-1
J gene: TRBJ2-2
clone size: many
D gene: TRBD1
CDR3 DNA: TGCAGTGCTACCACAGGGGCGAACACCGGGGAGCTGTTTTTT
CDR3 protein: CSATTGANTGELFF

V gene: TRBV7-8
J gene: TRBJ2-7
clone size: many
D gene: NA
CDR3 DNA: TGTGCCAGCAGCTTAAAAGAGGGCACGGCCTACGAGCAGTACTTC
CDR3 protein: CASSLKEGTAYEQYF

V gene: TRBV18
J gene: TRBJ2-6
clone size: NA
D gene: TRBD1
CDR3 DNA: TGTGCCAGCTCACCCCGGGACAGGGGGTCGACCCACTCTGGGGCCAACGTCCTGACTTTC
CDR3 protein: CASSPRDRGSTHSGANVLTF

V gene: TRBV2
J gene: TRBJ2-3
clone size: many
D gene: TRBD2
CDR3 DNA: TGTGCCAGCAGTGAAGCGACTTTGGCGGGAGGGGTCACAGATACGCAGTATTTT
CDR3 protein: CASSEATLAGGVTDTQYF

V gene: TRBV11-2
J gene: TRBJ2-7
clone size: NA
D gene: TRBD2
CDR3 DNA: TGTGCCAGCAGCTCATTAAGGACTAGCGGGAGGTCCTACGAGCAGTACTTC
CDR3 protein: CASSSLRTSGRSYEQYF

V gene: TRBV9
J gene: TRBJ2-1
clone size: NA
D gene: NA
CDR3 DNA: TGTGCCAGCAGCGCTGCTTCTAGCGAGAATTACAATGAGCAGTTCTTC
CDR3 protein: CASSAASSENYNEQFF

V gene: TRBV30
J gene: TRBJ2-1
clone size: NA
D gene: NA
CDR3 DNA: TGTGCCTGGAGTGTGAAGGGGGGGCAGTTCTTC
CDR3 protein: CAWSVKGGQFF

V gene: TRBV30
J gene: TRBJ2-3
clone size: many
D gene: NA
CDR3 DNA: TGTGCCTGGAGTGTGGGGAGTACTAGCACAGATACGCAGTATTTT
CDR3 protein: CAWSVGSTSTDTQYF

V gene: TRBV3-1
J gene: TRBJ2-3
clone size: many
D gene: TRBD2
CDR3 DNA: TGTGCCAGCAGCCAAGAGGCGTACCAGGGACTAGCGGTAACAGATACGCAGTATTTT
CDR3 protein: CASSQEAYQGLAVTDTQYF

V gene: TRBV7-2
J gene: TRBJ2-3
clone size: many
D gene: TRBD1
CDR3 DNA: TGTGCCAGCAGCCCCTGGGACAGGAGCACAGATACGCAGTATTTT
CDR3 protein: CASSPWDRSTDTQYF

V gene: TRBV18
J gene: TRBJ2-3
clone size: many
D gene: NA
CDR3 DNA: TGTGCCAGCTCAGGCCGCACAGATACGCAGTATTTT
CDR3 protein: CASSGRTDTQYF

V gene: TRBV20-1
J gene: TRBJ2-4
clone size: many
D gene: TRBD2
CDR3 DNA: TGCAGCCCGGGGACTAGCGGGGGGGCCGAGAACATTCAGTACTTC
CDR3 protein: CSPGTSGGAENIQYF

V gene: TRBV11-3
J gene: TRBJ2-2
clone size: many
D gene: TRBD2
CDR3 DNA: TGTGCCAGCAGCTTTGGACTAGCGGGAGGGCATCGCTCCGGGGAGCTGTTTTTT
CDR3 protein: CASSFGLAGGHRSGELFF

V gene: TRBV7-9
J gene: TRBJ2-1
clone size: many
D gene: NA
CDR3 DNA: TGTGCCAGCAGCGAAAACAGGAGGAGCTCCTACAATGAGCAGTTCTTC
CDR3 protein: CASSENRRSSYNEQFF

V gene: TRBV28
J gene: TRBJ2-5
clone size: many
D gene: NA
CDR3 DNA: TGTGCCAGCAGTTTATTAAGCGGTCTGGAGACCCAGTACTTC
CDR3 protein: CASSLLSGLETQYF

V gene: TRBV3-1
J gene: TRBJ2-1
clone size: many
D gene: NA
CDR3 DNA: TGTGCCAGCAGCCAAGAGTCCTACAATGAGCAGTTCTTC
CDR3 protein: CASSQESYNEQFF

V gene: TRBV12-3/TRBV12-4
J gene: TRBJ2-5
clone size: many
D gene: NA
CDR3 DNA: TGTGCCAGCAGTTTGCAGTACAGGGCTGAGACCCAGTACTTC
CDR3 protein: CASSLQYRAETQYF

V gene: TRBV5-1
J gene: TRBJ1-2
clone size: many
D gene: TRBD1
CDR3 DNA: TGCGCCAGCAGCCGGGGCACAGGGGCGGAGGGCTACACCTTC
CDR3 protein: CASSRGTGAEGYTF

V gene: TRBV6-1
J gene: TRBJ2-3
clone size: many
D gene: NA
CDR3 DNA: TGTGCCAGCAGTTTAGACAGGTTAAACACAGATACGCAGTATTTT
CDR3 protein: CASSLDRLNTDTQYF

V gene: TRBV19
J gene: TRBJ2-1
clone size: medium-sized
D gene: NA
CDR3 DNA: TGTGCCAGTAGTTGGGCGTATGGCGATGAGCAGTTCTTC
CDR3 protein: CASSWAYGDEQFF

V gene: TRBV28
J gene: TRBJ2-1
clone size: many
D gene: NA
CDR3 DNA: TGTGCCAGCAGTTTGGGTCGCGGGGCCGCCTGGGTCTTCAATGAGCAGTTCTTC
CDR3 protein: CASSLGRGAAWVFNEQFF

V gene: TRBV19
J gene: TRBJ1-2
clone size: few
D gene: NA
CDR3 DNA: TGTGCCAGTAGTCCCTCCGTGGACCTATACTATGGCTACACCTTC
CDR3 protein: CASSPSVDLYYGYTF